There are a few counts of the clone carrying this T cell receptor (beta chain). Its target is not known. This sample stems from a study of STAT5B mutations in CD4+ large granular lymphocyte leukemia. The germline CDR1 and CDR2 sequences are SGDLS and YYNGEE. The CDR3 has 14 amino acids. Trimming took 7 bases from V and 1 from J, leaving 14 bases between them. Assay: immunoSEQ multiplex PCR; the TCRdb copy retains only in-frame clones and omits some. The profile shows about 32,000 clones, around four fifths of them singletons. Points from the study as a whole: Compared with healthy controls (2/35), patient top clones favored TRBV06 (8/27).

The origin of this receptor is a human donor in good health. This chain connects TRBV9 to TRBJ1-1; D may be TRBD1 (5 bases). Sequenced: CD4+ T cells from blood buffy coats. The CDR3 is CASSRVGQNTEAFF. The CDR3 DNA reads as TGTGCCAGCTCCCGGGTGGGGCAGAACACTGAAGCTTTCTTT. Filled out from reference TRBV9 and TRBJ1-1, the complete variable domain reads DSGVTQTPKHLITATGQRVTLRCSPRSGDLSVYWYQQSLDQGLQFLIQYYNGEERAKGNILERFSAQQFPDLHSELNLSSLELGDSALYFCASSRVGQNTEAFFGQGTRLTVV.